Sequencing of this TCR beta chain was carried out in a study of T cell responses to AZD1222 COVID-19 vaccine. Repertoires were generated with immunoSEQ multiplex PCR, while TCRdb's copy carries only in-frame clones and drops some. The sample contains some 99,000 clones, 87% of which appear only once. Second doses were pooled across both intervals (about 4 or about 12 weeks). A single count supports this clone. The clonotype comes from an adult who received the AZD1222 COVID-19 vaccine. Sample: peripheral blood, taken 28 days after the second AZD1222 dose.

The CDR3 loop is CAIMVRRNSSYEQYF. CDR3 bases: TGTGCCATCATGGTCCGACGTAATAGCTCCTACGAGCAGTACTTC. V and J are TRBV10-3 and TRBJ2-7, with D unclear. Germline values: CDR1 ENHRY, CDR2 SYGVKD. The CDR3 is made up of 15 amino acids. V was shortened by 7 bases and J by 0 bases, with 16 bases between the two germline ends.